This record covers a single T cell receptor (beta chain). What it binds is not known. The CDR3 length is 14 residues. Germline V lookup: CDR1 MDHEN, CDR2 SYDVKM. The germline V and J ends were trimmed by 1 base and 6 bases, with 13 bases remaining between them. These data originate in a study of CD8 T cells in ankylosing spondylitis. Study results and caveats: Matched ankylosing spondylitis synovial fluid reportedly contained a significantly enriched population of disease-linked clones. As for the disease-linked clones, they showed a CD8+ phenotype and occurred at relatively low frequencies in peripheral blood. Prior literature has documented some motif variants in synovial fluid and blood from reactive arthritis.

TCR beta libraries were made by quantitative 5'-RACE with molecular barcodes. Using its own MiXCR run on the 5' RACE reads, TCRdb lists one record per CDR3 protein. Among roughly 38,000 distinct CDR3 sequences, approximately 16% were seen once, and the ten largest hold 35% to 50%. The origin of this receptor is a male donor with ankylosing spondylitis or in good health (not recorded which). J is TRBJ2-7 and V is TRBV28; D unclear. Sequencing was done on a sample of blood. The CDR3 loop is CASSLYGRPSEQYF. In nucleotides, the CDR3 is TGTGCCAGCAGTTTATACGGACGGCCCAGCGAGCAGTACTTC.